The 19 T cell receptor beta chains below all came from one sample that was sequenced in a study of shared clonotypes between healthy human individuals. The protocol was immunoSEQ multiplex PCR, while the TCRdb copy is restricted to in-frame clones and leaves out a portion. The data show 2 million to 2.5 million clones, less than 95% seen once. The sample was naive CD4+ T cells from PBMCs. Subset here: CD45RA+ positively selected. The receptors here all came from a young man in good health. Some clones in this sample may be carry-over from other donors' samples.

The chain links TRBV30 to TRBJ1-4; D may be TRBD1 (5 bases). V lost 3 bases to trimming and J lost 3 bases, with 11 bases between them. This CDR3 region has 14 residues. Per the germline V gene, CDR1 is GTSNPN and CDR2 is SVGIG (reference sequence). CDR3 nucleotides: TGTGCCTGGAGCCCCGGGGGGGCTAATGAAAAACTGTTTTTT. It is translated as CAWSPGGANEKLFF.

CDR3 coding DNA: TGTGCCAGCAGCCTATCCGGCGGTAGAAACTCCTACGAGCAGTACTTC. This sequence encodes CASSLSGGRNSYEQYF. The chain uses TRBV7-3 and TRBJ2-7; D call uncertain. V lost 5 bases and J 0 bases, leaving 17 bases between the germline ends. The length of the CDR3 is 16 residues. Germline CDR1 is SGHTA and CDR2 is FQGTGA.

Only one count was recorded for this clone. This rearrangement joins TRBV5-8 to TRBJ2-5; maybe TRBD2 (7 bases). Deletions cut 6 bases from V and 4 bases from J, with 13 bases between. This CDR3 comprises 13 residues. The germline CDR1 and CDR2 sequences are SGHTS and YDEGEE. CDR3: CASTLRGAETQYF. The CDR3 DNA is TGTGCCAGCACCCTTCGGGGGGCAGAGACCCAGTACTTC.

CDR3 residues: CASSLRTGYEQYF. CDR3 bases: TGTGCCAGCAGTTTGCGGACAGGGTACGAGCAGTACTTC. This chain uses TRBV28 with TRBJ2-7, with TRBD1 matching over 8 bases. The germline gives CDR1 MDHEN, CDR2 SYDVKM. There are 13 residues in the CDR3. Losses at the gene ends were 3 bases for V and 4 bases for J; bases not matched to a gene: 2.

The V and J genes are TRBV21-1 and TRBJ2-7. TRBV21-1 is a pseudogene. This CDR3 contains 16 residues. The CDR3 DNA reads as TGTGCCAGCAGGGGCGGGAGAGGGGGCGCCGGAGGACTGCAATACTTC. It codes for CASRGGRGGAGGLQYF.

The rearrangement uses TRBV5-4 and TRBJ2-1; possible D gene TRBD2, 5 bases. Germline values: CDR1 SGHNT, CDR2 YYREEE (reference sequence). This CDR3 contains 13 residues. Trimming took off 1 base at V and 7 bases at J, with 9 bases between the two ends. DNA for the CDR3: TGTGCCAGCAGCTTGTGGGAGAGAAATGAGCAGTTCTTC. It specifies CASSLWERNEQFF.

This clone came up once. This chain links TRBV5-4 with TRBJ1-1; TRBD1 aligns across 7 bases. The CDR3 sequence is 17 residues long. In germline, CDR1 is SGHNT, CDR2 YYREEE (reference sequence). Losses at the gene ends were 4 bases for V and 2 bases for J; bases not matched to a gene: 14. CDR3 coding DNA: TGTGCCAGCAGCCCAGGGGACAGCCCTCTTATAAACACTGAAGCTTTCTTT. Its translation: CASSPGDSPLINTEAFF.

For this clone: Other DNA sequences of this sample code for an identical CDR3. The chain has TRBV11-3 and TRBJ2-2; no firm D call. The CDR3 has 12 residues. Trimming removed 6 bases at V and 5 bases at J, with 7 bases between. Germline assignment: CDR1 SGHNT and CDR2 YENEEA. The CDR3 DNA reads TGTGCCAGCAGTCAAGGGACCGGGGAGCTGTTTTTT. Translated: CASSQGTGELFF. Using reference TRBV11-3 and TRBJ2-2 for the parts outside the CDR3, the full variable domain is EAGVVQSPRYKIIEKKQPVAFWCNPISGHNTLYWYLQNLGQGPELLIRYENEEAVDDSQLPKDRFSAERLKGVDSTLKIQPAELGDSAVYLCASSQGTGELFFGEGSRLTVL.

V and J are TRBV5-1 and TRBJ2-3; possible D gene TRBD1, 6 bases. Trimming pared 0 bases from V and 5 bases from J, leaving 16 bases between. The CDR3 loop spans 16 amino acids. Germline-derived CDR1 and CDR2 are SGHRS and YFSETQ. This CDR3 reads CASSLEGRGGGDTQYF. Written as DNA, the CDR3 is TGCGCCAGCAGCTTGGAGGGCAGGGGCGGTGGAGATACGCAGTATTTT.

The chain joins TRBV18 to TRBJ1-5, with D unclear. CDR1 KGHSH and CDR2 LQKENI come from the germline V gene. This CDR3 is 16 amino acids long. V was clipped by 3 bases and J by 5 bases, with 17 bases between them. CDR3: CASSPQPYGVDQPQHF. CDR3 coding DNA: TGTGCCAGCTCACCCCAACCTTACGGGGTCGATCAGCCCCAGCATTTT.

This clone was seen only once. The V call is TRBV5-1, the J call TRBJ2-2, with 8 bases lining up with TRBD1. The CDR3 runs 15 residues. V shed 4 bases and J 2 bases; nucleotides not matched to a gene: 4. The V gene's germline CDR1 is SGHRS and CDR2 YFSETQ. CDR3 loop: CASSRTGLNTGELFF. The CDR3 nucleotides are TGCGCCAGCAGCCGGACAGGGCTCAACACCGGGGAGCTGTTTTTT.

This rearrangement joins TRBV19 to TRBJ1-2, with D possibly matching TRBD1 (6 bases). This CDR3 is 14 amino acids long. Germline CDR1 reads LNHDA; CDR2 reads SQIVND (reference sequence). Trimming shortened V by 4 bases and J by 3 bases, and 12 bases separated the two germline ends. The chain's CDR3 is CASSTQGRDYGYTF. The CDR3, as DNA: TGTGCCAGTAGTACCCAGGGGAGGGACTATGGCTACACCTTC.

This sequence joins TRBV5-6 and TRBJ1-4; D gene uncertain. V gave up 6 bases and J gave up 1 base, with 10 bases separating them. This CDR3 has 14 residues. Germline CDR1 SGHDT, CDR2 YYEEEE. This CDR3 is CASTRTGTNEKLFF. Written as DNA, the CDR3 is TGTGCCAGCACCCGGACGGGAACTAATGAAAAACTGTTTTTT.

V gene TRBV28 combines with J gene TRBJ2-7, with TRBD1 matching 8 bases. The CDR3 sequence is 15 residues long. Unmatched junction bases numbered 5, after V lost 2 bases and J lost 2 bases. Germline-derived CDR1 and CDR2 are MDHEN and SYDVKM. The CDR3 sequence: CASSLGGTGPYEQYF. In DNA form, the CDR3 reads TGTGCCAGCAGTTTAGGGGGGACAGGACCCTACGAGCAGTACTTC.

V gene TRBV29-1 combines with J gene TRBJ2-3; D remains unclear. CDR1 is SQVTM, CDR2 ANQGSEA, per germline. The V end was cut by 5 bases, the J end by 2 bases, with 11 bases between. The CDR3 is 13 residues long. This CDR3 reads CSVKGQYTDTQYF. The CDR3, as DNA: TGCAGCGTTAAGGGCCAGTACACAGATACGCAGTATTTT.

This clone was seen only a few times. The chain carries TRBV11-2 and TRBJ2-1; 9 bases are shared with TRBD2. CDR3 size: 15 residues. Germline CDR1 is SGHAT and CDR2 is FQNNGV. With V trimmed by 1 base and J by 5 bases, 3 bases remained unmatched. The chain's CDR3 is CASSLGSGSNNEQFF. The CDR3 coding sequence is TGTGCCAGCAGCTTAGGTAGCGGGAGTAACAATGAGCAGTTCTTC. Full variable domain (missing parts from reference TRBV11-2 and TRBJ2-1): EAGVAQSPRYKIIEKRQSVAFWCNPISGHATLYWYQQILGQGPKLLIQFQNNGVVDDSQLPKDRFSAERLKGVDSTLKIQPAKLEDSAVYLCASSLGSGSNNEQFFGPGTRLTVL.

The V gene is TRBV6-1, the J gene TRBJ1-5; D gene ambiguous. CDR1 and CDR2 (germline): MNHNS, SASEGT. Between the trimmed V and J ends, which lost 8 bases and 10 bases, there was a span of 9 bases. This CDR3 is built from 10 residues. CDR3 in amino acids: CASDPGPQHF. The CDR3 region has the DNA TGTGCCAGCGATCCGGGACCCCAGCATTTT.

CDR3 DNA: TGTGCCAGCAGCAGCCGACTAGCGGGAGGGTACGAGCAGTACTTC. It codes for CASSSRLAGGYEQYF. The chain is built from TRBV7-2 and TRBJ2-7; TRBD2 matches at 14 bases. The V segment lost 5 bases and the J segment 4 bases; nucleotides outside the gene matches: 4. The CDR3 totals 15 residues. Germline values: CDR1 SGHTA, CDR2 FQGNSA.

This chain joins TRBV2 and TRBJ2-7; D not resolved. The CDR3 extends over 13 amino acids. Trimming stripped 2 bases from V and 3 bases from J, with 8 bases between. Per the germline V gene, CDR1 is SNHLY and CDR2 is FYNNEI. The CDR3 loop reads CASSELTYYEQYF. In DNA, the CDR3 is TGTGCCAGCAGTGAACTCACCTACTACGAGCAGTACTTC.